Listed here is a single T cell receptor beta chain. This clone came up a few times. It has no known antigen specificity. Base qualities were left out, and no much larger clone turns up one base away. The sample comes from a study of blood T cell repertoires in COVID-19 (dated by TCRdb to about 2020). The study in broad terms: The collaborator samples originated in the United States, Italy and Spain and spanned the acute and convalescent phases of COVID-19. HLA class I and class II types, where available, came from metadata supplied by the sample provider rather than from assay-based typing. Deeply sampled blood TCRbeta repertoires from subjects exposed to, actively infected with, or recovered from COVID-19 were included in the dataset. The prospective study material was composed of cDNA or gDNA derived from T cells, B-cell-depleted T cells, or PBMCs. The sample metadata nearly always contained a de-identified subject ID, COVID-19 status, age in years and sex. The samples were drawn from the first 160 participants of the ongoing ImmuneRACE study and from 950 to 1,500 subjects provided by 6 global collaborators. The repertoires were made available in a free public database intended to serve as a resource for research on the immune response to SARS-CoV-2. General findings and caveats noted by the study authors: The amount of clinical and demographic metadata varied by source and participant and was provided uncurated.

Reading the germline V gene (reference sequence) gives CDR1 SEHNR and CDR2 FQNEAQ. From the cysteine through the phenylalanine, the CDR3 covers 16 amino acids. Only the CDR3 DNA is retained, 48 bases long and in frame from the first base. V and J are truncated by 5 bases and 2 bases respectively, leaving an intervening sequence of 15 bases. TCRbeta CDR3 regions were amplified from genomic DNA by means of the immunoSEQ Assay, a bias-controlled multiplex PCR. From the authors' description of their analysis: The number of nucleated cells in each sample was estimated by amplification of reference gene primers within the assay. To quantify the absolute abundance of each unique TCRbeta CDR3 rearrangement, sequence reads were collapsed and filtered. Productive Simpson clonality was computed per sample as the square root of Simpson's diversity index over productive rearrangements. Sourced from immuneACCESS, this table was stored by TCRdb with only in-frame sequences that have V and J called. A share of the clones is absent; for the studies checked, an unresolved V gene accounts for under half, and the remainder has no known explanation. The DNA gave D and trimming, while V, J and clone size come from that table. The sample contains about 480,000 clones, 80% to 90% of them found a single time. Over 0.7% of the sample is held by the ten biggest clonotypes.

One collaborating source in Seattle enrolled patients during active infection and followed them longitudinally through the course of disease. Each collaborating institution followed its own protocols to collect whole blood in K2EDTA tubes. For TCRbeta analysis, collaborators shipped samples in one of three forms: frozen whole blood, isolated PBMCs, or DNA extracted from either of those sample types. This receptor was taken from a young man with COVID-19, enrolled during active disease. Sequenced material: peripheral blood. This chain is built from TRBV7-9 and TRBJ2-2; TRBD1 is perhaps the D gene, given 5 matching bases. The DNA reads TGTGCCAGCAGCCCCCAGGGTCCCGGTAACACCGGGGAGCTGTTTTTT. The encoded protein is CASSPQGPGNTGELFF.